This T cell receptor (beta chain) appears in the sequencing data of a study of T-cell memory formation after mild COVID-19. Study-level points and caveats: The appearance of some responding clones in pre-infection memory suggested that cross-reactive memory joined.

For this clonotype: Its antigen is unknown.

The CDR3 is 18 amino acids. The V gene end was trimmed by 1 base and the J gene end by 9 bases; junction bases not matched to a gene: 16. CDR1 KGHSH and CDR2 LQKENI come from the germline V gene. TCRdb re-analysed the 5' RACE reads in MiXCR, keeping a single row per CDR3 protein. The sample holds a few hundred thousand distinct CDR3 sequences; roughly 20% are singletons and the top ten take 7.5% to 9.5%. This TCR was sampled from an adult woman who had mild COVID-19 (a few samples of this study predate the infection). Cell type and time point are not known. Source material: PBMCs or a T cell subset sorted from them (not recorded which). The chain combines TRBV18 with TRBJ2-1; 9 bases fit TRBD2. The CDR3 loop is CASSPRVGASGTQFEQFF. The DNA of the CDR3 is TGTGCCAGCTCACCACGTGTGGGGGCTAGCGGGACACAATTTGAGCAGTTCTTC.